This paragraph covers one TCR beta chain sequence. This sample was included in a study of blood T cell repertoires in COVID-19. Whole-study context: Acute and convalescent COVID-19 samples came from the United States, Italy and Spain. PBMCs, B-cell-depleted T cells, or T cells provided the cDNA or gDNA that made up the material.

Original processing notes: Using reference gene primer amplification, nucleated cell counts were estimated. Sequenced by immunoSEQ multiplex PCR; TCRdb stores in-frame clones only, minus some. Clone size and V and J calls were adopted from that table, with D and trimming inferred from the DNA. In the table there are 25,000 to 35,000 clones, 75% to 85% of which are singletons. CDR1 MRHNA and CDR2 SNTAGT come from the germline V gene. This CDR3 has 15 amino acids. Unmatched junction bases numbered 3, after V lost 0 bases and J lost 4 bases. The specimen was peripheral blood. The sequence was collected from a man aged 80 or over with active COVID-19. The chain combines TRBV6-4 with TRBJ2-1, with 7 bases matching TRBD2. As DNA, the CDR3 is TGTGCCAGCAGTGACTCGGCGGGGGAATACAATGAGCAGTTCTTC. Translated: CASSDSAGEYNEQFF.